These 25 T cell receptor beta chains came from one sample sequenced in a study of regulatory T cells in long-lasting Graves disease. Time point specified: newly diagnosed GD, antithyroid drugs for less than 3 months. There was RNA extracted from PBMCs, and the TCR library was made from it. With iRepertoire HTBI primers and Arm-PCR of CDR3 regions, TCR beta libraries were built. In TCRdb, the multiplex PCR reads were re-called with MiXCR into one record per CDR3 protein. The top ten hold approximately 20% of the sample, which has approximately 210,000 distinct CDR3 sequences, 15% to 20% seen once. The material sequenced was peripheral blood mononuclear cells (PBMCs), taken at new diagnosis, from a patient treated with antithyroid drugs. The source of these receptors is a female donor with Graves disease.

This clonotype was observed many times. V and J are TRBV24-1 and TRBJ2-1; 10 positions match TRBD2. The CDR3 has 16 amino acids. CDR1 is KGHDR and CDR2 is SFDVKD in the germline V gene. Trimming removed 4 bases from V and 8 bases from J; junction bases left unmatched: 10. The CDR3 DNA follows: TGTGCCACCAGTGAATCGAGCGGGAGGGCCCGGGATGAGCAGTTCTTC. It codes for CATSESSGRARDEQFF.

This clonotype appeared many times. CDR3 loop: CASGGPGTLQETQYF. Here the CDR3 DNA reads TGTGCCAGCGGGGGACCAGGGACATTGCAAGAGACCCAGTACTTC. J is TRBJ2-5 and V is TRBV7-2, with a weak D call TRBD1 (6 bases). Germline V gives CDR1 SGHTA, CDR2 FQGNSA. The ends were cut back, 8 bases at V and 2 bases at J, with 18 bases in the middle. The CDR3 extends over 15 amino acids. Drawing the rest from reference TRBV7-2 and TRBJ2-5, the complete variable domain is GAGVSQSPSNKVTEKGKDVELRCDPISGHTALYWYRQSLGQGLEFLIYFQGNSAPDKSGLPSDRFSAERTGGSVSTLTIQRTQQEDSAVYLCASGGPGTLQETQYFGPGTRLLVL.

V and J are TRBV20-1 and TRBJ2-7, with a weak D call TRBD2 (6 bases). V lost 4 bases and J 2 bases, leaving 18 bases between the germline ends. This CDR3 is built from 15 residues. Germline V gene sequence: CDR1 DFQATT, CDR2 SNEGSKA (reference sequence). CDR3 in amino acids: CSATREAYDTYEQYF. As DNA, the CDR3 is TGCAGTGCTACCAGGGAGGCGTACGATACCTACGAGCAGTACTTC.

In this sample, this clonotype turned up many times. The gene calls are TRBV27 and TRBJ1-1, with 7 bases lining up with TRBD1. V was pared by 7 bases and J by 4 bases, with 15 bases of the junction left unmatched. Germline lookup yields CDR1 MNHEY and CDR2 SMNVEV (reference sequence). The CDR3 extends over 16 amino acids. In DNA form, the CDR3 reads TGTGCCAGCAAGACATCGACAGGGATCGCCAGCACTGAAGCTTTCTTT. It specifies CASKTSTGIASTEAFF.

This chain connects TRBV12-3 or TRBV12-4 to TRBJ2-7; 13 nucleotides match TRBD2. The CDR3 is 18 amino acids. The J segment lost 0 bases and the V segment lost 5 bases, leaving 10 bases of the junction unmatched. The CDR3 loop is CASSHRLAGGPSSYEQYF. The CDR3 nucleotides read TGTGCCAGCAGTCATCGACTAGCGGGAGGCCCAAGCTCCTACGAGCAGTACTTC.

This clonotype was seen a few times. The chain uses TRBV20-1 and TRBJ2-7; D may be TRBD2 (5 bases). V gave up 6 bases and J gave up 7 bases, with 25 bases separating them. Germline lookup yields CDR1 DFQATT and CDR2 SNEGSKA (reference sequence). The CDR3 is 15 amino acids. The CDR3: CSAPVGSAYVDEQYF. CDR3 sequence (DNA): TGCAGTGCCCCCGTGGGTAGCGCCTATGTCGATGAGCAGTACTTC.

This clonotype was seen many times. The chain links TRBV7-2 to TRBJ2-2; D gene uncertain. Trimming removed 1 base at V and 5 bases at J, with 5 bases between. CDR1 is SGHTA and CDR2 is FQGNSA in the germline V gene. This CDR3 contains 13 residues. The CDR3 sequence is CASSLVQTGELFF. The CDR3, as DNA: TGTGCCAGCAGCTTAGTACAAACCGGGGAGCTGTTTTTT.

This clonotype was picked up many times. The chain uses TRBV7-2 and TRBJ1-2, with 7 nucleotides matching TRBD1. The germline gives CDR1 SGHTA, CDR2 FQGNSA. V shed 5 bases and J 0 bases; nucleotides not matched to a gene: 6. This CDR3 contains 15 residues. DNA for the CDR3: TGTGCCAGCAGCCCCGGGGACAGAGCTAACTATGGCTACACCTTC. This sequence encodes CASSPGDRANYGYTF.

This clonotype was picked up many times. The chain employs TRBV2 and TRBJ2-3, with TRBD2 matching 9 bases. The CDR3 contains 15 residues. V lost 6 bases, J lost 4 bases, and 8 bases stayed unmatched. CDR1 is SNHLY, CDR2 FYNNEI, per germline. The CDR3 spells CASRNSGSISDTQYF. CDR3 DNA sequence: TGTGCCAGCAGAAATAGCGGGAGTATCTCAGATACGCAGTATTTT.

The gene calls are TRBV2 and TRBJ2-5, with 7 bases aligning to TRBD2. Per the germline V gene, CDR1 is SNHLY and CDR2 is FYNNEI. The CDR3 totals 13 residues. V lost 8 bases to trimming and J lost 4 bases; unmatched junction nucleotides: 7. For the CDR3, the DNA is TGTGCCAGCGATAAGCGGGACGCAGAGACCCAGTACTTC. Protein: CASDKRDAETQYF.

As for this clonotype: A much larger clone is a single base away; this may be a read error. DNA for the CDR3: TGTGCCAGCAGCCCGAGGGAGGCGGAATCCCACGAGCAGTACTTC. It translates to CASSPREAESHEQYF. The chain uses TRBV12-3 or TRBV12-4 and TRBJ2-7; possible D gene TRBD2, 6 bases. The ends were cut back, 6 bases at V and 5 bases at J, with 20 bases in the middle. The CDR3 spans 15 residues.

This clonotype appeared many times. The CDR3 bases are TGTGCCAGCAGACCCAGGGCCACGAACACCGGGGAGCTGTTTTTT. Translating it yields CASRPRATNTGELFF. The chain carries TRBV6-1 and TRBJ2-2; tentatively, D is TRBD1 (5 bases). CDR3 size: 15 residues. Germline V gene sequence: CDR1 MNHNS, CDR2 SASEGT. V was clipped by 6 bases and J by 0 bases, with 11 bases between them.

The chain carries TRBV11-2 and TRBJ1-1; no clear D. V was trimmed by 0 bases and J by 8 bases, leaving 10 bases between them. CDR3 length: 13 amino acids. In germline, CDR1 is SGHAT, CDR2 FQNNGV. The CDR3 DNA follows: TGTGCCAGCAGCTTAGAGGGTACGGGAGAAGCTTTCTTT. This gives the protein CASSLEGTGEAFF.

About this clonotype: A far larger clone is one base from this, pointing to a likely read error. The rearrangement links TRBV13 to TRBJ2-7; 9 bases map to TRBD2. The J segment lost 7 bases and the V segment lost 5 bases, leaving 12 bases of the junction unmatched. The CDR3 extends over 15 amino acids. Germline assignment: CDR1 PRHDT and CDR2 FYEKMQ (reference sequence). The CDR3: CASSQTGLAYNEQYF. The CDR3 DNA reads TGTGCCAGCAGCCAAACCGGACTAGCGTACAATGAGCAGTACTTC.

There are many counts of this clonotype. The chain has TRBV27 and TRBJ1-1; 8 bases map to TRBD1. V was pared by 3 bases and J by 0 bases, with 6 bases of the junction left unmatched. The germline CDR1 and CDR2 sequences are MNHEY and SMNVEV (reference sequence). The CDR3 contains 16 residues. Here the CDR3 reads CASSLLQGGLNTEAFF. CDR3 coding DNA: TGTGCCAGCAGTTTGTTACAGGGGGGATTGAACACTGAAGCTTTCTTT.

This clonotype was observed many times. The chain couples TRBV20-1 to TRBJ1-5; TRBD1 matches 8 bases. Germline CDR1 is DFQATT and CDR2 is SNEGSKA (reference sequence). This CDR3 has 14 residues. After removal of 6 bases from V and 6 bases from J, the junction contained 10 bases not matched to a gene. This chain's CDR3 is CSALGQGVVQPQHF. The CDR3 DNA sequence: TGCAGTGCCCTAGGACAGGGAGTAGTTCAGCCCCAGCATTTT.

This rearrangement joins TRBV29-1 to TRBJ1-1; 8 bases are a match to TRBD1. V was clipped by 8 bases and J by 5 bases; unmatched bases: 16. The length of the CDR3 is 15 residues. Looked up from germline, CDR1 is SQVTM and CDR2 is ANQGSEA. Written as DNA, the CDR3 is TGCAGCTTATCGGCAGGGGGCGCGGGTAAAACTGAAGCTTTCTTT. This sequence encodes CSLSAGGAGKTEAFF.

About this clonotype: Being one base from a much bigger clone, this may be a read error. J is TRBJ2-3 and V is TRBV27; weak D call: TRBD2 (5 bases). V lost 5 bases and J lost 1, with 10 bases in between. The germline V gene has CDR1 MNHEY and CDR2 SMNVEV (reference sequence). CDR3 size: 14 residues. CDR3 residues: CASSDNGGTDTQYF. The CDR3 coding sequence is TGTGCCAGCAGTGATAACGGGGGCACAGATACGCAGTATTTT.

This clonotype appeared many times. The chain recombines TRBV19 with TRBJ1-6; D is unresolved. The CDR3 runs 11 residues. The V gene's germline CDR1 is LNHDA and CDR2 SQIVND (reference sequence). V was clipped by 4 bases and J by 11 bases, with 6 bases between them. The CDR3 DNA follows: TGTGCCAGTAGTAGTAACACACCCCTCCACTTT. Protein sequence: CASSSNTPLHF.

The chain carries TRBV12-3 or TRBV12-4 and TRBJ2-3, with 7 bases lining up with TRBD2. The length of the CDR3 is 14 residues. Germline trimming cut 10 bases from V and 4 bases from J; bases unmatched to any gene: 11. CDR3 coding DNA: TGTGCCACCTCCTGGGGAGGGAGCGCAGATACGCAGTATTTT. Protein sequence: CATSWGGSADTQYF.

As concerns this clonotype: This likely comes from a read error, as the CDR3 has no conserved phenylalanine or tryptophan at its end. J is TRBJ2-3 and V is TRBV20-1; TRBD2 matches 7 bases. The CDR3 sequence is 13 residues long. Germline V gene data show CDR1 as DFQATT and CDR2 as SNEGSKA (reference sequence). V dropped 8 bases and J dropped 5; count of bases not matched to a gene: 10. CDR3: CSTRGGPGDTQYV. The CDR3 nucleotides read TGCAGTACTCGGGGAGGGCCTGGAGATACGCAGTATGTT.

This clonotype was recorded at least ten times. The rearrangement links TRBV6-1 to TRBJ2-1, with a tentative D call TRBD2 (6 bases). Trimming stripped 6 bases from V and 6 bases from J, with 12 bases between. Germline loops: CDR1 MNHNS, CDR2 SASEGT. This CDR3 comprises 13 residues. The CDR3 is CASSPSVLNEQFF. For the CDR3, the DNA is TGTGCCAGCAGCCCTAGCGTCCTCAATGAGCAGTTCTTC.

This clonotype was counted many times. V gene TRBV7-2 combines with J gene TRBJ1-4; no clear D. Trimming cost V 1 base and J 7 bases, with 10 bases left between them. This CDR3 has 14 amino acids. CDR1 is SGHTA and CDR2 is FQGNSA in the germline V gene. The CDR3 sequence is CASSLVVAGEKLFF. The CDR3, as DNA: TGTGCCAGCAGCTTAGTGGTAGCCGGTGAAAAACTGTTTTTT.

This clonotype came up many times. This chain's CDR3 is CASRGLADNEQFF. CDR3 DNA sequence: TGTGCCAGCAGGGGACTAGCTGACAATGAGCAGTTCTTC. The genes are TRBV6-1 and TRBJ2-1; 9 nucleotides align to TRBD2. The trim removed 6 bases at V and 5 bases at J, leaving 2 bases unmatched. This CDR3 comprises 13 residues. Germline V gene sequence: CDR1 MNHNS, CDR2 SASEGT.

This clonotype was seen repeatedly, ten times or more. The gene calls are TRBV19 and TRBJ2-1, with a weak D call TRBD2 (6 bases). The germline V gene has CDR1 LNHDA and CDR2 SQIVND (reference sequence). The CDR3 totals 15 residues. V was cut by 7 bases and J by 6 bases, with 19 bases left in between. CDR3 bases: TGTGCCAGTACCCAAGCGGGTCCTACGGGCAATGAGCAGTTCTTC. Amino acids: CASTQAGPTGNEQFF.